This T cell receptor (beta chain) was recorded in a study of cytomegalovirus exposure and HLA in healthy donors. Study results and limitations: Most CMV-associated TCR beta chains appeared HLA-restricted in a later analysis. The presence/absence work took it that sequencing depth was about the same across donors. HLA alleles were associated with 15,000 to 20,000 TCR beta sequences in a later analysis at 0.05 false discovery rate.

In the PCR, 60 Vbeta and 13 Jbeta primers were used. In the original workflow: A later analysis counted roughly 74 million unique TCR beta chains, roughly 11 million shared. TCRdb keeps only in-frame clones here, not all; method: immunoSEQ multiplex PCR. V and J calls and clone size are those listed in that table; D and trimming were worked out from the DNA. The table includes 90,000 to 150,000 clones, over 8.5% detected once. On this clone: No antigen is known for it.

CDR3 length: 15 residues. The germline gives CDR1 SGHDN, CDR2 FVKESK. Trimming cost V 3 bases and J 2 bases, with 13 bases left between them. The sample taken for sequencing was PBMCs. V and J are TRBV14 and TRBJ2-5; weak D call: TRBD1 (5 bases). The sequence was obtained from a woman aged 40 to 55 in good health and CMV-seropositive. Written as DNA, the CDR3 is TGTGCCAGCAGCCACATCAGACAGTATCAAGAGACCCAGTACTTC. Its translation: CASSHIRQYQETQYF.